A selection of T cell receptor beta chains follows, all from one sample in a study of shared clonotypes between healthy human individuals. Using immunoSEQ multiplex PCR, the repertoire was profiled, and TCRdb retains in-frame clones only, with some absent. The data show about 2.1 million clones, roughly 93% seen once. Sequenced: naive CD8+ T cells from PBMCs. These receptor sequences come from a man younger than 30 in good health. Some clones in this sample may be carry-over from other donors' samples. CDR3s include the opening cysteine and the closing phenylalanine or tryptophan. The order of the fields is D gene, V gene, J gene, clone size, CDR3 protein, CDR3 DNA. D genes are given only for firm matches. Expanded clones are given a class, and other clones once, few, many or no size at all.

D gene: -; V gene: TRBV10-3; J gene: TRBJ1-3; clone size: -; CDR3 protein: CAIMGGASGNTIYF; CDR3 DNA: TGTGCCATCATGGGGGGGGCTTCGGGAAACACCATATATTTT
D gene: -; V gene: TRBV15; J gene: TRBJ1-1; clone size: -; CDR3 protein: CATSAFLGMNTEAFF; CDR3 DNA: TGTGCCACCAGCGCCTTTCTGGGGATGAACACTGAAGCTTTCTTT
D gene: -; V gene: TRBV7-6; J gene: TRBJ1-1; clone size: -; CDR3 protein: CASSQVGGDAFF; CDR3 DNA: TGTGCCAGCAGCCAGGTTGGGGGGGACGCTTTCTTT
D gene: TRBD1; V gene: TRBV6-5; J gene: TRBJ1-1; clone size: -; CDR3 protein: CASSYHGQAYTEAFF; CDR3 DNA: TGTGCCAGCAGTTACCACGGACAGGCGTACACTGAAGCTTTCTTT
D gene: -; V gene: TRBV28; J gene: TRBJ2-2; clone size: -; CDR3 protein: CASSSYSELNTGELFF; CDR3 DNA: TGTGCCAGCAGTTCTTATAGCGAACTAAACACCGGGGAGCTGTTTTTT
D gene: -; V gene: TRBV7-3; J gene: TRBJ1-5; clone size: -; CDR3 protein: CASSSTPQGKGSQPQHF; CDR3 DNA: TGTGCCAGCAGCTCAACGCCCCAGGGGAAAGGGAGCCAGCCCCAGCATTTT
D gene: -; V gene: TRBV27; J gene: TRBJ1-1; clone size: once; CDR3 protein: CASSLSSLFTEAFF; CDR3 DNA: TGTGCCAGCAGTTTAAGCAGTCTGTTCACTGAAGCTTTCTTT
D gene: TRBD1; V gene: TRBV2; J gene: TRBJ2-7; clone size: -; CDR3 protein: CASSEAGPGTGAYEQYF; CDR3 DNA: TGTGCCAGCAGTGAAGCGGGTCCCGGGACAGGGGCCTACGAGCAGTACTTC
D gene: -; V gene: TRBV5-1; J gene: TRBJ1-2; clone size: -; CDR3 protein: CASSLAGGGYGYTF; CDR3 DNA: TGCGCCAGCAGCTTGGCAGGCGGGGGCTATGGCTACACCTTC
D gene: -; V gene: TRBV6-1; J gene: TRBJ2-1; clone size: -; CDR3 protein: CASSLDYNEQFF; CDR3 DNA: TGTGCCAGCAGCCTCGACTACAATGAGCAGTTCTTC
D gene: -; V gene: TRBV30; J gene: TRBJ2-7; clone size: -; CDR3 protein: CAWSVWGSRPYEQYF; CDR3 DNA: TGTGCCTGGAGTGTTTGGGGTAGCAGACCCTACGAGCAGTACTTC
D gene: TRBD1; V gene: TRBV5-6; J gene: TRBJ2-2; clone size: -; CDR3 protein: CASSPGQTNTGELFF; CDR3 DNA: TGTGCCAGCAGCCCGGGACAGACGAACACCGGGGAGCTGTTTTTT
D gene: -; V gene: TRBV28; J gene: TRBJ2-7; clone size: -; CDR3 protein: CASSYRAGTPTYEQYF; CDR3 DNA: TGTGCCAGCAGCTACCGTGCCGGGACTCCAACCTACGAGCAGTACTTC